Below, 7 T cell receptor beta chains from the same sample are listed, as sequenced in a study of CD8 T cells in ankylosing spondylitis. Study-wide findings and caveats: One TCR beta motif, made up of seven to nine highly homologous variants, appeared characteristic of ankylosing spondylitis blood.

For these TCRs, the target antigens are not known. TCRdb itself ran the 5' RACE reads through MiXCR, one entry per CDR3 protein. The table shows hundreds of thousands of distinct CDR3 sequences, with roughly 13% occurring only once. The specimen sequenced was blood, either unsorted or a sorted T cell fraction (not recorded which). These receptors came from a male donor with ankylosing spondylitis.

The J gene is TRBJ1-5, the V gene TRBV20-1; D is perhaps TRBD1 (6 bases). Looked up from germline, CDR1 is DFQATT and CDR2 is SNEGSKA (reference sequence). The CDR3 extends over 13 amino acids. Trimming took off 1 base at V and 5 bases at J, with 9 bases between the two ends. The CDR3 reads CSARVQGHQPQHF. The CDR3 DNA reads TGCAGTGCTAGAGTACAGGGCCATCAGCCCCAGCATTTT.

This clonotype was counted between two and nine times. The chain combines TRBV12-3 or TRBV12-4 with TRBJ2-7, with 10 bases that match TRBD2. The CDR3 length is 14 residues. Trimming removed 7 bases from V and 3 bases from J; junction bases left unmatched: 6. For the CDR3, the DNA is TGTGCCAGCAACAATAGCGGGAGGCTCTACGAGCAGTACTTC. This encodes CASNNSGRLYEQYF.

This clonotype was counted ten times or more. The chain combines TRBV10-2 with TRBJ1-1; TRBD1 aligns across 12 bases. Germline V CDR1 and CDR2: WSHSY, SAAADI. Trimming cost V 7 bases and J 11 bases; bases outside gene matches: 14. The CDR3 has 15 amino acids. The CDR3 is CASTRTGTGGLRAFF. The DNA of the CDR3 is TGCGCCAGCACCCGAACCGGGACAGGGGGCCTTCGGGCTTTCTTT.

The gene calls are TRBV10-1 and TRBJ2-5, with 7 bases lining up with TRBD2. V trimming: 2 bases; J trimming: 4 bases; junction bases outside the gene matches: 7. The CDR3 sequence is 15 residues long. Germline CDR1 and CDR2: WNHNN and SYGVQD (reference sequence). CDR3 protein: CASSEAGEAGETQYF. In DNA, the CDR3 is TGCGCCAGCAGTGAGGCGGGAGAGGCGGGAGAGACCCAGTACTTC.

The chain has TRBV20-1 and TRBJ1-1, with D perhaps TRBD1 (5 bases). Trimming stripped 2 bases from V and 3 bases from J, with 10 bases between. The CDR3 spans 13 residues. Per the germline V gene, CDR1 is DFQATT and CDR2 is SNEGSKA (reference sequence). This chain's CDR3 is CSARPDRYTEAFF. For the CDR3, the DNA is TGCAGTGCTAGACCCGACAGATACACTGAAGCTTTCTTT.

The sample holds a few counts of this clonotype. The chain joins TRBV5-1 to TRBJ2-6; the D gene is possibly TRBD1 (5 bases). The CDR3 runs 16 residues. The V gene's germline CDR1 is SGHRS and CDR2 YFSETQ. The V end was cut by 1 base, the J end by 4 bases, with 12 bases between. CDR3 in amino acids: CASSLQGVGGANVLTF. The CDR3, as DNA: TGCGCCAGCAGCTTGCAAGGGGTTGGCGGGGCCAACGTCCTGACTTTC.

This clonotype has a handful of counts. The rearrangement links TRBV11-2 to TRBJ2-5; D is undetermined. The CDR3 consists of 14 residues. The ends were cut back, 4 bases at V and 5 bases at J, with 14 bases in the middle. The germline V gene has CDR1 SGHAT and CDR2 FQNNGV. This chain's CDR3 is CASSSGLRKETQYF. Written as DNA, the CDR3 is TGTGCCAGCAGCTCCGGCCTAAGAAAGGAGACCCAGTACTTC.